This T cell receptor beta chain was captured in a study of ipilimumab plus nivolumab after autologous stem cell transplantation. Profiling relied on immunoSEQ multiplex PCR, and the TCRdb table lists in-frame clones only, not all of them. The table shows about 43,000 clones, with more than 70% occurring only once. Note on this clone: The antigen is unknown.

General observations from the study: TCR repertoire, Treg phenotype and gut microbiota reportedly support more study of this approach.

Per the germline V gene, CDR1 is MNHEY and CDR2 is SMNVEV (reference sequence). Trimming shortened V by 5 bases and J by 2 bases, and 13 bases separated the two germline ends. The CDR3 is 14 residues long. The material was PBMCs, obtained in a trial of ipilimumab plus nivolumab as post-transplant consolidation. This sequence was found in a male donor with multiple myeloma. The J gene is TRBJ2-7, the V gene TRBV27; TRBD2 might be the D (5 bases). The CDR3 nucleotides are TGTGCCAGCAGTCGTTTGGGAGCCGCCTACGAGCAGTACTTC. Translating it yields CASSRLGAAYEQYF.